Shown below are 20 T cell receptor beta chains from a single sample sequenced in a study of lymphopenia after photon versus proton radiotherapy. The method was immunoSEQ multiplex PCR; TCRdb's version includes in-frame clones alone and lacks a portion of them. The data show 15,000 to 20,000 clones, more than 85% seen once. The sample in question was peripheral blood, obtained from a patient treated with photon-based radiotherapy. Source of these receptors: a woman in her 40s with cholangiocarcinoma.

The chain uses TRBV19 and TRBJ2-7; 8 positions match TRBD2. The CDR3 is 15 residues long. Germline values: CDR1 LNHDA, CDR2 SQIVND (reference sequence). The V and J ends lost 5 bases and 2 bases, in that order; junction bases with no gene match: 8. CDR3 sequence reads: CASSGASGLTYEQYF. The CDR3 nucleotides read TGTGCCAGTAGTGGTGCTAGCGGGCTTACCTACGAGCAGTACTTC.

This chain uses TRBV6-4 with TRBJ1-1, with D possibly matching TRBD1 (5 bases). Between the trimmed V and J ends, which lost 7 bases and 6 bases, there was a span of 18 bases. Per the germline V gene, CDR1 is MRHNA and CDR2 is SNTAGT. CDR3 length: 14 residues. The CDR3 loop reads CASKPGPFPPEAFF. CDR3 sequence (DNA): TGTGCCAGCAAGCCGGGACCTTTCCCCCCTGAAGCTTTCTTT.

The rearrangement uses TRBV11-1 and TRBJ1-1, with D perhaps TRBD1 (6 bases). Germline CDR1 is SGHAT and CDR2 is FQDESV (reference sequence). CDR3 length: 14 amino acids. Trimming removed 1 base from V and 4 bases from J, with 10 bases in between. CDR3 region: CASSLGMTGTEAFF. The CDR3 DNA follows: TGTGCCAGCAGCTTAGGGATGACAGGCACTGAAGCTTTCTTT.

The CDR3 sequence is CASRIQGYHEQYF. The CDR3 DNA is TGTGCCAGCAGGATACAGGGGTACCACGAGCAGTACTTC. This rearrangement joins TRBV2 to TRBJ2-7; 7 bases fit TRBD1. Germline V CDR1 and CDR2: SNHLY, FYNNEI. The CDR3 is 13 amino acids. Trimming at V came to 6 bases and at J to 5 bases, leaving 7 bases not matched to a gene.

The rearrangement links TRBV30 to TRBJ1-5; unclear D gene. CDR3 size: 12 residues. V lost 4 bases and J 3 bases, leaving 7 bases between the germline ends. Per the germline V gene, CDR1 is GTSNPN and CDR2 is SVGIG (reference sequence). The CDR3 nucleotides are TGTGCCTGGAACCGCGACAATCAGCCCCAGCATTTT. Its translation: CAWNRDNQPQHF.

The V call is TRBV29-1, the J call TRBJ2-1; possibly TRBD1 for D (5 bases). Trimming stripped 5 bases from V and 2 bases from J, with 10 bases between. The CDR3 has 13 residues. In germline, CDR1 is SQVTM, CDR2 ANQGSEA. In DNA form, the CDR3 reads TGCAGCGTTTCGTCAGGGCCCTACAATGAGCAGTTCTTC. Amino acids: CSVSSGPYNEQFF.

The gene calls are TRBV2 and TRBJ1-1; 8 bases map to TRBD1. This CDR3 comprises 13 residues. Germline V CDR1 and CDR2: SNHLY, FYNNEI. V lost 5 bases to trimming and J lost 7 bases; unmatched junction nucleotides: 6. CDR3 nucleotide sequence: TGTGCCAGCAGTTACTCTACAGGGGGTGAAGCTTTCTTT. It encodes CASSYSTGGEAFF.

The chain has TRBV11-3 and TRBJ2-1; D gene ambiguous. Looked up from germline, CDR1 is SGHNT and CDR2 is YENEEA. V was cut by 2 bases and J by 5 bases, with 7 bases left in between. The CDR3 sequence is 13 residues long. The CDR3 sequence: CASSLIRNNEQFF. DNA for the CDR3: TGTGCCAGCAGCTTAATCAGAAACAATGAGCAGTTCTTC.

The rearrangement links TRBV6-1 to TRBJ1-1, with 8 bases lining up with TRBD1. The length of the CDR3 is 13 residues. V was clipped by 7 bases and J by 0 bases; unmatched bases: 1. The germline gives CDR1 MNHNS, CDR2 SASEGT. The CDR3 reads CASNRGMNTEAFF. CDR3 sequence (DNA): TGTGCCAGCAACAGGGGGATGAACACTGAAGCTTTCTTT.

The chain recombines TRBV15 with TRBJ2-2; possible D gene TRBD2, 6 bases. CDR1 and CDR2 (germline): LNHNV, YYDKDF (reference sequence). V was cut by 2 bases and J by 4 bases, with 14 bases left in between. CDR3 length equals 16 residues. The CDR3: CATSRTPGLRTGELFF. For the CDR3, the DNA is TGTGCCACCAGCAGAACACCGGGACTCCGCACCGGGGAGCTGTTTTTT.

This sequence joins TRBV2 and TRBJ2-7; no clear D gene. Germline CDR1 reads SNHLY; CDR2 reads FYNNEI. The V and J ends lost 5 bases and 5 bases respectively, with 4 bases between them. The CDR3 contains 10 residues. The CDR3 nucleotides read TGTGCCAGCAGTAAAAACGAGCAGTACTTC. This sequence encodes CASSKNEQYF.

The table lists this clone with a count of one. The chain combines TRBV6-1 with TRBJ1-4, with D perhaps matching TRBD1 (6 bases). V dropped 6 bases and J dropped 8 bases, with 10 bases sitting between them. The length of the CDR3 is 12 residues. The germline V gene encodes CDR1 MNHNS and CDR2 SASEGT. DNA of the CDR3: TGTGCCAGCAGCCCAAGGGGGGAAAAACTGTTTTTT. Encoded protein: CASSPRGEKLFF.

There are a few counts of this clone. The rearrangement uses TRBV28 and TRBJ1-5; 7 bases map to TRBD1. The CDR3 runs to 14 residues. Germline loops: CDR1 MDHEN, CDR2 SYDVKM. After removal of 3 bases from V and 6 bases from J, the junction contained 5 bases not matched to a gene. The CDR3 reads CASSLEGAAQPQHF. The DNA for the CDR3 is TGTGCCAGCAGTTTGGAGGGGGCTGCTCAGCCCCAGCATTTT.

This chain links TRBV10-3 with TRBJ2-7; 9 nucleotides match TRBD2. The CDR3 covers 15 residues. Trimming at V came to 4 bases and at J to 5 bases, leaving 9 bases not matched to a gene. CDR1 and CDR2 (germline): ENHRY, SYGVKD. The CDR3 region has the DNA TGTGCCATCAGTGGTGTGGCGGGGGGGCCCCACGAGCAGTACTTC. Its translation: CAISGVAGGPHEQYF.

This clone was seen just once. The chain employs TRBV4-3 and TRBJ2-2, with a possible D match to TRBD2 (7 bases). Germline assignment: CDR1 LGHNA and CDR2 YSLEER. V was trimmed by 0 bases and J by 5 bases, leaving 25 bases between them. The CDR3 is made up of 20 amino acids. The CDR3 sequence is CASSQELYLYGEGVTGELFF. CDR3 in DNA: TGCGCCAGCAGCCAAGAGCTGTATCTTTACGGGGAGGGGGTAACCGGGGAGCTGTTTTTT.

The chain couples TRBV7-9 to TRBJ2-3; 8 nucleotides match TRBD2. This CDR3 is built from 19 residues. Germline CDR1 is SEHNR and CDR2 is FQNEAQ (reference sequence). V lost 1 base, J lost 0 bases, and 12 bases stayed unmatched. The CDR3 here is CASSLDGGDSRASTDTQYF. The DNA of the CDR3 is TGTGCCAGCAGCTTAGACGGGGGGGACTCCCGTGCTAGCACAGATACGCAGTATTTT.

The J gene is TRBJ1-2, the V gene TRBV9; D gene ambiguous. The V end lost 0 bases, the J end lost 5 bases, and 11 bases lay between the germline ends. The CDR3 contains 14 residues. Per germline, CDR1 SGDLS and CDR2 YYNGEE. CDR3 DNA sequence: TGTGCCAGCAGCGTAGATATATCAGATTATGGCTACACCTTC. It codes for CASSVDISDYGYTF.

This clone was found once. V usage is TRBV5-1 and J usage is TRBJ2-7; D unclear. V lost 4 bases and J lost 0, with 5 bases in between. The germline V gene encodes CDR1 SGHRS and CDR2 YFSETQ. The CDR3 sequence is 12 residues long. The CDR3 sequence: CASSPISYEQYF. In nucleotides, the CDR3 is TGCGCCAGCAGCCCGATCTCCTACGAGCAGTACTTC.

The CDR3 DNA is TGCGCCAGCAGCTTGACAACCGGGGAGCTGTTTTTT. Residues: CASSLTTGELFF. The gene calls are TRBV5-1 and TRBJ2-2; D remains ambiguous. The V and J ends lost 1 base and 5 bases respectively, with 3 bases between them. The CDR3 runs to 12 residues. Germline CDR1 reads SGHRS; CDR2 reads YFSETQ.

This sequence joins TRBV6-5 and TRBJ1-4; 8 bases agree with TRBD1. The CDR3 extends over 15 amino acids. V trimming: 0 bases; J trimming: 8 bases; junction bases outside the gene matches: 5. Germline values: CDR1 MNHEY, CDR2 SVGAGI. This chain's CDR3 is CASSYSDRDREKLFF. CDR3 DNA: TGTGCCAGCAGTTACTCGGACAGGGATCGGGAAAAACTGTTTTTT.